This TCR beta chain comes out of a study of metastatic and nonmetastatic thyroid tumors. Study at large: Repertoires from blood and tumor or nodule tissue of malignant and benign thyroid patients were compared.

Comment on this clone: Antigen unknown.

Study-level results: It was reported that TCR beta diversity was significantly higher in malignant thyroid tumors than benign nodules, in blood and tumor.

Prior to thyroid surgery, none of the patients had received any treatment. Germline assignment: CDR1 LNHDA and CDR2 SQIVND (reference sequence). CDR3 length: 17 residues. V lost 5 bases and J 4 bases, leaving 23 bases between the germline ends. Authors' processing steps: Variation in CDR3 across clinicopathological groups served as the basis for constructing a distant-metastasis classifier in papillary thyroid cancer. TCRdb re-analyzed the PCR reads using MiXCR. The V and J calls were not made by the authors but by TCRdb's processing. The table includes about 20,000 clones, approximately 14% detected once.

Sample: blood. This receptor was obtained from a female donor with papillary thyroid cancer or a benign thyroid nodule (not recorded which). Some clones in this sample may be carry-over from other donors' samples. The chain uses TRBV19 and TRBJ1-2; tentatively, D is TRBD1 (5 bases). The CDR3 here is CASSPRGRFGLAYGYTF. The DNA of the CDR3 is TGTGCCAGTAGTCCAAGGGGACGGTTTGGGTTGGCCTATGGCTACACCTTC.